Below, 17 T cell receptor beta chains from the same sample are listed, as sequenced in a study of cytomegalovirus exposure and HLA in healthy donors. Amplification used 60 Vbeta primers and 13 Jbeta primers. Clones were read by immunoSEQ multiplex PCR, and TCRdb kept only the in-frame ones, dropping some. The data show fewer than 200,000 clones, with 60% to 85% seen just once and 6% to 8% held by the top ten. Material: PBMCs. These receptors were taken from a male donor in good health and CMV-seropositive.

This clone was recorded only once. V usage is TRBV11-2 and J usage is TRBJ1-1; D is ambiguous. CDR1 and CDR2 from the germline V gene are SGHAT and FQNNGV. Trimming took 5 bases from V and 0 from J, leaving 10 bases between them. CDR3 length: 14 amino acids. The DNA of the CDR3 is TGTGCCAGCAGCAGCCCCCAACTGAACACTGAAGCTTTCTTT. Protein sequence: CASSSPQLNTEAFF.

The rearrangement links TRBV7-7 to TRBJ2-5, with D perhaps matching TRBD1 (6 bases). Germline loops: CDR1 SSHAT, CDR2 FNYEAQ (reference sequence). The CDR3 sequence is 15 residues long. The CDR3 protein is CANLYRDLEVETQYF. The CDR3 nucleotides are TGTGCTAACCTCTACAGGGATTTGGAGGTTGAGACCCAGTACTTC. Full variable domain (missing parts from reference TRBV7-7 and TRBJ2-5): GAGVSQSPRYKVTKRGQDVTLRCDPISSHATLYWYQQALGQGPEFLTYFNYEAQPDKSGLPSDRFSAERPEGSISTLTIQRTEQRDSAMYRCANLYRDLEVETQYFGPGTRLLVL.

The rearrangement links TRBV9 to TRBJ2-2; no clear D. Germline V gene lookup returns CDR1 SGDLS and CDR2 YYNGEE. Trimming removed 0 bases at V and 2 bases at J, with 8 bases between. The CDR3 totals 15 residues. The CDR3 region is CASSVVLDNTGELFF. Written as DNA, the CDR3 is TGTGCCAGCAGCGTAGTTCTAGATAACACCGGGGAGCTGTTTTTT.

This chain links TRBV5-4 with TRBJ2-6; D is possibly TRBD2 (7 bases). The CDR3 is 15 residues long. Germline V gene lookup returns CDR1 SGHNT and CDR2 YYREEE (reference sequence). The V end lost 3 bases, the J end lost 2 bases, and 9 bases lay between the germline ends. As DNA, the CDR3 is TGTGCCAGCAGCTGGGAGGGGGCTGGGGCCAACGTCCTGACTTTC. It yields the protein CASSWEGAGANVLTF. The entire variable domain, with the rest obtained from reference TRBV5-4 and TRBJ2-6, is as follows: ETGVTQSPTHLIKTRGQQVTLRCSSQSGHNTVSWYQQALGQGPQFIFQYYREEENGRGNFPPRFSGLQFPNYSSELNVNALELDDSALYLCASSWEGAGANVLTFGAGSRLTVL.

The J gene is TRBJ2-2, the V gene TRBV11-2; a weak D match, TRBD2 (6 bases). The CDR3 extends over 15 amino acids. CDR1 is SGHAT and CDR2 is FQNNGV in the germline V gene. V lost 5 bases, J lost 0 bases, and 10 bases lay in between. CDR3 in DNA: TGTGCCAGCAGCCCACGACTAGCGAACACCGGGGAGCTGTTTTTT. As protein: CASSPRLANTGELFF.

This clone was picked up one time. V usage is TRBV5-1 and J usage is TRBJ2-5; perhaps TRBD1 as D (5 bases). Germline CDR1 SGHRS, CDR2 YFSETQ. V lost 2 bases to trimming and J lost 5 bases, with 13 bases between them. The CDR3 spans 14 residues. The CDR3 loop is CASSFQGRSETQYF. The CDR3 DNA reads as TGCGCCAGCAGCTTCCAGGGAAGGTCGGAGACCCAGTACTTC.

The rearrangement uses TRBV7-2 and TRBJ2-5; 10 positions match TRBD1. Germline CDR1 is SGHTA and CDR2 is FQGNSA. V trimming: 5 bases; J trimming: 1 base; junction bases outside the gene matches: 13. CDR3 length: 18 amino acids. CDR3 sequence: CASSLYPPGTGVQETQYF. CDR3 bases: TGTGCCAGCAGCCTTTACCCCCCGGGGACAGGGGTCCAAGAGACCCAGTACTTC.

The chain links TRBV19 to TRBJ2-3; TRBD1 agrees at 8 bases. CDR3 size: 15 residues. Germline CDR1 and CDR2: LNHDA and SQIVND (reference sequence). With 5 bases clipped from V and 5 bases from J, the junction kept 9 bases outside the gene matches. The CDR3 here is CASSVYRGMEDTQYF. DNA of the CDR3: TGTGCCAGTAGTGTCTACAGGGGGATGGAAGATACGCAGTATTTT.

The rearrangement links TRBV5-1 to TRBJ2-2, with a tentative D call TRBD1 (5 bases). V lost 0 bases to trimming and J lost 6 bases, with 9 bases between them. This CDR3 region has 14 residues. Germline V gives CDR1 SGHRS, CDR2 YFSETQ. This CDR3 is CASSLGQLPGELFF. The CDR3 DNA is TGCGCCAGCAGCTTGGGACAGTTACCCGGGGAGCTGTTTTTT.

J is TRBJ2-7 and V is TRBV4-2; D not resolved. The CDR3 has 13 residues. Trimming stripped 4 bases from V and 3 bases from J, with 10 bases between. Germline values: CDR1 LGHNA, CDR2 YNFKEQ. This CDR3 is CASSPGMVYEQYF. The DNA of the CDR3 is TGTGCCAGCAGCCCAGGAATGGTCTACGAGCAGTACTTC.

In this sample, this clone turned up a few times. The V call is TRBV25-1, the J call TRBJ2-6; weak D call: TRBD1 (7 bases). This CDR3 spans 17 amino acids. V lost 5 bases to trimming and J lost 3 bases, with 17 bases between them. CDR1 is MGHDK, CDR2 SYGVNS, per germline. CDR3 nucleotide sequence: TGTGCCAGCAGTTTCGTCAGGGGGGTTAGTGGGGCCAACGTCCTGACTTTC. Its protein is CASSFVRGVSGANVLTF.

This clone was seen a handful of times. This chain links TRBV7-9 with TRBJ2-3; D uncertain. The CDR3 totals 15 residues. V shed 2 bases and J shed 0 bases, with 9 bases lying between them. CDR1 and CDR2 (germline): SEHNR, FQNEAQ (reference sequence). CDR3 coding DNA: TGTGCCAGCAGCTTATGGCGGCCCAGCACAGATACGCAGTATTTT. The encoded protein is CASSLWRPSTDTQYF.

This clone was recorded only once. The CDR3 spells CASSKGRGPEQYF. CDR3 in DNA: TGCGCCAGTAGCAAAGGGCGGGGGCCCGAGCAGTACTTC. V and J are TRBV23-1 and TRBJ2-7; weak D call: TRBD2 (7 bases). TRBV23-1 is filed as an ORF, its function uncertain. Trimming cost V 9 bases and J 6 bases, with 18 bases left between them. The CDR3 consists of 13 residues.

This chain joins TRBV4-1 and TRBJ2-1; tentative D call: TRBD1 (5 bases). Trimming pared 0 bases from V and 2 bases from J, leaving 14 bases between. CDR1 and CDR2 from the germline V gene are MGHRA and YSYEKL. The CDR3 is 17 amino acids. In DNA form, the CDR3 reads TGCGCCAGCAGCCAAGATCCCCCAGGGCCGGCCTACAATGAGCAGTTCTTC. Its protein product is CASSQDPPGPAYNEQFF.

This sequence joins TRBV5-1 and TRBJ2-1; 7 bases are shared with TRBD2. Germline CDR1 SGHRS, CDR2 YFSETQ. V lost 3 bases to trimming and J lost 3 bases; unmatched junction nucleotides: 6. The CDR3 has 15 residues. CDR3 nucleotides: TGCGCCAGCAGCTGGACTAGTGCCCTCTACAATGAGCAGTTCTTC. Translating gives CASSWTSALYNEQFF.

V gene TRBV4-1 combines with J gene TRBJ1-2; D possibly corresponds to TRBD1 (6 bases). This CDR3 has 15 amino acids. Deletions cut 1 base from V and 2 bases from J, with 11 bases between. Germline-derived CDR1 and CDR2 are MGHRA and YSYEKL. In DNA, the CDR3 is TGCGCCAGCAGCCAAGGACTGGGACAAAACTATGGCTACACCTTC. This sequence encodes CASSQGLGQNYGYTF.

The genes are TRBV25-1 and TRBJ2-1; TRBD2 matches 16 bases. The V gene end was trimmed by 2 bases and the J gene end by 9 bases; junction bases not matched to a gene: 7. There are 17 residues in the CDR3. From germline, CDR1 is MGHDK and CDR2 SYGVNS. CDR3 in DNA: TGTGCCAGCAGTGAAGCGGGGGGACTAGCGGGGGGGGCTGAGCAGTTCTTC. This encodes CASSEAGGLAGGAEQFF.